A selection of T cell receptor beta chains follows, all from one sample in a study of shared clonotypes between healthy human individuals. Clones were sequenced by immunoSEQ multiplex PCR, and TCRdb holds only the in-frame ones, with some missing. The repertoire includes about 470,000 clones, around 79% of them detected once, and approximately 13% sits in the top ten. The specimen was PBMCs. These receptors were taken from a woman in her 40s in good health. Some clones in this sample may be carry-over from other donors' samples. Each CDR3 is given with its conserved first and last residue. D genes are given only for firm matches. Part of the rows lack a size; the others show once, few, many or a class for expanded clones.

d_gene: NA
j_gene: TRBJ1-2
abundance: NA
v_gene: TRBV28
CDR3aa: CASGPHRVYYGYTF
CDR3nt: TGTGCCAGCGGACCTCACCGGGTCTACTATGGCTACACCTTC

d_gene: NA
j_gene: TRBJ2-2
abundance: NA
v_gene: TRBV5-1
CDR3aa: CASSLWGGRQGTGELFF
CDR3nt: TGCGCCAGCAGCTTGTGGGGCGGGAGACAGGGCACCGGGGAGCTGTTTTTT

d_gene: NA
j_gene: TRBJ2-7
abundance: NA
v_gene: TRBV7-8
CDR3aa: CASGTRTGEQYF
CDR3nt: TGTGCCAGCGGAACTCGGACCGGCGAGCAGTACTTC

d_gene: NA
j_gene: TRBJ1-5
abundance: NA
v_gene: TRBV15
CDR3aa: CATSLLSNQPQHF
CDR3nt: TGTGCCACCAGCTTACTTAGCAATCAGCCCCAGCATTTT

d_gene: TRBD2
j_gene: TRBJ2-3
abundance: NA
v_gene: TRBV7-2
CDR3aa: CASSLVGVAGVAADTQYF
CDR3nt: TGTGCCAGCAGCTTAGTCGGAGTAGCGGGAGTAGCGGCAGATACGCAGTATTTT

d_gene: NA
j_gene: TRBJ2-1
abundance: once
v_gene: TRBV18
CDR3aa: CASSPRNNEQFF
CDR3nt: TGTGCCAGCTCACCAAGGAACAATGAGCAGTTCTTC

d_gene: NA
j_gene: TRBJ1-5
abundance: NA
v_gene: TRBV28
CDR3aa: CASSQGLGEPQHF
CDR3nt: TGTGCCAGCAGCCAGGGATTAGGTGAGCCCCAGCATTTT

d_gene: NA
j_gene: TRBJ2-2
abundance: NA
v_gene: TRBV28
CDR3aa: CASYRDSGGELFF
CDR3nt: TGTGCCAGCTACAGGGACTCAGGGGGGGAGCTGTTTTTT

d_gene: NA
j_gene: TRBJ2-2
abundance: NA
v_gene: TRBV5-1
CDR3aa: CASSPRGNTGELFF
CDR3nt: TGCGCCAGCAGCCCGCGGGGGAACACCGGGGAGCTGTTTTTT

d_gene: NA
j_gene: TRBJ2-5
abundance: NA
v_gene: TRBV5-1
CDR3aa: CASSLSTPQETQYF
CDR3nt: TGCGCCAGCAGCTTGTCCACGCCCCAAGAGACCCAGTACTTC

d_gene: NA
j_gene: TRBJ2-2
abundance: once
v_gene: TRBV28
CDR3aa: CASSPRGQNTGELFF
CDR3nt: TGTGCCAGCAGTCCGAGGGGACAGAACACCGGGGAGCTGTTTTTT

d_gene: NA
j_gene: TRBJ2-2
abundance: NA
v_gene: TRBV19
CDR3aa: CASSIDSTGTGELFF
CDR3nt: TGTGCCAGTAGTATAGACTCAACGGGGACCGGGGAGCTGTTTTTT

d_gene: NA
j_gene: TRBJ2-2
abundance: NA
v_gene: TRBV6-5
CDR3aa: CASSYSSLANTGELFF
CDR3nt: TGTGCCAGCAGTTACTCGAGCCTAGCGAATACCGGGGAGCTGTTTTTT

d_gene: NA
j_gene: TRBJ2-7
abundance: NA
v_gene: TRBV4-2
CDR3aa: CASSQRSGESTYEQYF
CDR3nt: TGTGCCAGCAGCCAACGTTCCGGCGAGTCTACCTACGAGCAGTACTTC

d_gene: NA
j_gene: TRBJ1-2
abundance: NA
v_gene: TRBV25-1
CDR3aa: CASSELQGYGYTF
CDR3nt: TGTGCCAGCAGTGAGCTACAGGGATATGGCTACACCTTC

d_gene: TRBD2
j_gene: TRBJ2-1
abundance: NA
v_gene: TRBV10-2
CDR3aa: CASSDQASGRARRSGEQFF
CDR3nt: TGCGCCAGCAGTGATCAGGCTAGCGGGAGGGCCAGGAGATCGGGAGAGCAGTTCTTC

d_gene: TRBD2
j_gene: TRBJ2-7
abundance: NA
v_gene: TRBV7-9
CDR3aa: CASSLSASGRSSYEQYF
CDR3nt: TGTGCCAGCAGCTTATCGGCTAGCGGGAGGTCGTCCTACGAGCAGTACTTC

d_gene: TRBD1
j_gene: TRBJ2-1
abundance: NA
v_gene: TRBV27
CDR3aa: CASSLGRGRNEQFF
CDR3nt: TGTGCCAGCAGTTTGGGTAGGGGGCGGAATGAGCAGTTCTTC

d_gene: TRBD1
j_gene: TRBJ1-4
abundance: NA
v_gene: TRBV5-4
CDR3aa: CASSSEPGQTNEKLFF
CDR3nt: TGTGCCAGCAGCTCGGAACCGGGACAGACTAATGAAAAACTGTTTTTT

d_gene: NA
j_gene: TRBJ1-5
abundance: NA
v_gene: TRBV6-1
CDR3aa: CASSEEAGGGNQPQHF
CDR3nt: TGTGCCAGCAGTGAAGAGGCCGGGGGGGGCAATCAGCCCCAGCATTTT

d_gene: TRBD1
j_gene: TRBJ2-1
abundance: once
v_gene: TRBV11-3
CDR3aa: CASSTRQGVYNEQFF
CDR3nt: TGTGCCAGCAGCACACGACAGGGGGTCTACAATGAGCAGTTCTTC

d_gene: NA
j_gene: TRBJ2-1
abundance: few
v_gene: TRBV25-1
CDR3aa: CASSELGRNEQFF
CDR3nt: TGTGCCAGCAGTGAATTGGGCCGCAATGAGCAGTTCTTC

d_gene: NA
j_gene: TRBJ1-4
abundance: NA
v_gene: TRBV5-1
CDR3aa: CASSLAVDRNEKLFF
CDR3nt: TGCGCCAGCAGCTTGGCCGTCGACAGGAATGAAAAACTGTTTTTT

d_gene: NA
j_gene: TRBJ1-3
abundance: NA
v_gene: TRBV28
CDR3aa: CASIKTVSGNTIYF
CDR3nt: TGTGCCAGCATCAAGACAGTCTCTGGAAACACCATATATTTT

d_gene: NA
j_gene: TRBJ2-2
abundance: NA
v_gene: TRBV5-1
CDR3aa: CASSLAVRTNTGELFF
CDR3nt: TGCGCCAGCAGCTTGGCCGTCAGGACGAACACCGGGGAGCTGTTTTTT

d_gene: NA
j_gene: TRBJ2-7
abundance: NA
v_gene: TRBV7-2
CDR3aa: CASSLRSTEGYEQYF
CDR3nt: TGTGCCAGCAGCTTACGCTCAACGGAAGGCTACGAGCAGTACTTC

d_gene: NA
j_gene: TRBJ2-3
abundance: NA
v_gene: TRBV11-3
CDR3aa: CASSKASRDTQYF
CDR3nt: TGTGCCAGCAGCAAGGCCTCAAGAGATACGCAGTATTTT

d_gene: NA
j_gene: TRBJ1-5
abundance: NA
v_gene: TRBV6-1
CDR3aa: CASSEIGFRRPQHF
CDR3nt: TGTGCCAGCAGTGAAATAGGGTTTCGACGGCCCCAGCATTTT

d_gene: TRBD1
j_gene: TRBJ1-1
abundance: NA
v_gene: TRBV6-4
CDR3aa: CASSDRGRVTEAFF
CDR3nt: TGTGCCAGCAGTGACAGGGGGCGAGTTACTGAAGCTTTCTTT

d_gene: TRBD1
j_gene: TRBJ1-4
abundance: once
v_gene: TRBV2
CDR3aa: CASSQERDSRYEKLFF
CDR3nt: TGTGCCAGCAGTCAAGAGAGGGACAGCAGATATGAAAAACTGTTTTTT

d_gene: TRBD2
j_gene: TRBJ2-7
abundance: NA
v_gene: TRBV5-4
CDR3aa: CASSQDPTSGSYEQYF
CDR3nt: TGTGCCAGCAGCCAAGATCCGACTAGCGGGAGCTACGAGCAGTACTTC

d_gene: NA
j_gene: TRBJ2-6
abundance: NA
v_gene: TRBV19
CDR3aa: CASSIKSSGANVLTF
CDR3nt: TGTGCCAGTAGTATTAAGTCCTCTGGGGCCAACGTCCTGACTTTC

d_gene: TRBD1
j_gene: TRBJ1-1
abundance: NA
v_gene: TRBV7-2
CDR3aa: CASSLGQGWTEAFF
CDR3nt: TGTGCCAGCAGCTTAGGACAGGGGTGGACTGAAGCTTTCTTT

d_gene: NA
j_gene: TRBJ2-7
abundance: NA
v_gene: TRBV15
CDR3aa: CATSRDRGREQYF
CDR3nt: TGTGCCACTAGCAGAGATCGGGGGCGCGAGCAGTACTTC

d_gene: TRBD2
j_gene: TRBJ2-5
abundance: NA
v_gene: TRBV29-1
CDR3aa: CSVERGGETQYF
CDR3nt: TGCAGCGTTGAGCGGGGAGGGGAGACCCAGTACTTC

d_gene: NA
j_gene: TRBJ1-1
abundance: NA
v_gene: TRBV9
CDR3aa: CASGQDTEAFF
CDR3nt: TGTGCCAGCGGTCAAGACACTGAAGCTTTCTTT

d_gene: TRBD2
j_gene: TRBJ2-7
abundance: once
v_gene: TRBV5-4
CDR3aa: CASSLKAGGPFNEQYF
CDR3nt: TGTGCCAGCAGCTTGAAAGCGGGAGGGCCTTTTAACGAGCAGTACTTC

d_gene: NA
j_gene: TRBJ1-5
abundance: few
v_gene: TRBV15
CDR3aa: CATSRKSDNQPQHF
CDR3nt: TGTGCCACCAGCAGAAAGTCCGACAATCAGCCCCAGCATTTT

d_gene: NA
j_gene: TRBJ2-1
abundance: NA
v_gene: TRBV29-1
CDR3aa: CSQGLANNEQFF
CDR3nt: TGCAGCCAGGGACTTGCGAACAATGAGCAGTTCTTC

d_gene: NA
j_gene: TRBJ2-1
abundance: few
v_gene: TRBV13
CDR3aa: CASSFRSNEQFF
CDR3nt: TGTGCCAGCAGCTTTAGGTCCAATGAGCAGTTCTTC

d_gene: TRBD1
j_gene: TRBJ2-7
abundance: NA
v_gene: TRBV5-6
CDR3aa: CASSWTGLPYEQYF
CDR3nt: TGTGCCAGCAGCTGGACAGGCCTACCCTACGAGCAGTACTTC

d_gene: NA
j_gene: TRBJ2-6
abundance: NA
v_gene: TRBV6-1
CDR3aa: CASSEDPSGANVLTF
CDR3nt: TGTGCCAGCAGTGAAGATCCCTCTGGGGCCAACGTCCTGACTTTC

d_gene: NA
j_gene: TRBJ1-5
abundance: NA
v_gene: TRBV5-1
CDR3aa: CASSPGEGFQPQHF
CDR3nt: TGCGCCAGCAGCCCGGGGGAGGGATTTCAGCCCCAGCATTTT

d_gene: TRBD1
j_gene: TRBJ1-4
abundance: NA
v_gene: TRBV28
CDR3aa: CASSVTGTNEKLFF
CDR3nt: TGTGCCAGCAGTGTGACAGGGACTAATGAAAAACTGTTTTTT

d_gene: NA
j_gene: TRBJ2-1
abundance: NA
v_gene: TRBV7-6
CDR3aa: CASSEEGGYEQFF
CDR3nt: TGTGCCAGCAGCGAGGAGGGGGGCTATGAGCAGTTCTTC

d_gene: NA
j_gene: TRBJ1-1
abundance: once
v_gene: TRBV2
CDR3aa: CASSGEANTEAFF
CDR3nt: TGTGCCAGCAGTGGTGAGGCGAACACTGAAGCTTTCTTT

d_gene: NA
j_gene: TRBJ2-7
abundance: NA
v_gene: TRBV7-3
CDR3aa: CASSLTPGLQYEQYF
CDR3nt: TGTGCCAGCAGCTTAACTCCGGGACTCCAATACGAGCAGTACTTC

d_gene: NA
j_gene: TRBJ2-7
abundance: once
v_gene: TRBV28
CDR3aa: CASRLYEQYF
CDR3nt: TGTGCCAGCAGACTCTACGAGCAGTACTTC

d_gene: TRBD2
j_gene: TRBJ2-1
abundance: NA
v_gene: TRBV30
CDR3aa: CAWSVFRTSGPSYNEQFF
CDR3nt: TGTGCCTGGAGTGTGTTCCGGACTAGCGGCCCTTCCTACAATGAGCAGTTCTTC

d_gene: TRBD2
j_gene: TRBJ2-5
abundance: NA
v_gene: TRBV5-1
CDR3aa: CASSPGTSLETQYF
CDR3nt: TGCGCCAGCAGCCCTGGGACTAGTCTAGAGACCCAGTACTTC

d_gene: TRBD1
j_gene: TRBJ1-1
abundance: NA
v_gene: TRBV4-3
CDR3aa: CASSQDRGAGTEAFF
CDR3nt: TGCGCCAGCAGCCAAGACAGGGGGGCCGGCACTGAAGCTTTCTTT

d_gene: NA
j_gene: TRBJ2-1
abundance: NA
v_gene: TRBV7-2
CDR3aa: CASSLGGKSNEQFF
CDR3nt: TGTGCCAGCAGCTTAGGCGGTAAGAGCAATGAGCAGTTCTTC

d_gene: TRBD2
j_gene: TRBJ2-3
abundance: NA
v_gene: TRBV10-3
CDR3aa: CAIRLAGDTDTQYF
CDR3nt: TGTGCCATCAGATTAGCGGGGGACACAGATACGCAGTATTTT

d_gene: TRBD1
j_gene: TRBJ1-2
abundance: NA
v_gene: TRBV28
CDR3aa: CASSSWTGWGANYGYTF
CDR3nt: TGTGCCAGCAGTTCCTGGACAGGCTGGGGGGCTAACTATGGCTACACCTTC

d_gene: NA
j_gene: TRBJ1-2
abundance: NA
v_gene: TRBV30
CDR3aa: CAWSVRAGVADTF
CDR3nt: TGTGCCTGGAGTGTACGGGCAGGGGTGGCGGACACCTTC

d_gene: TRBD1
j_gene: TRBJ2-3
abundance: once
v_gene: TRBV4-3
CDR3aa: CASSTGQGVLSDTQYF
CDR3nt: TGCGCCAGCAGCACCGGACAGGGGGTTCTTTCGGATACGCAGTATTTT

d_gene: NA
j_gene: TRBJ2-2
abundance: NA
v_gene: TRBV21-1
CDR3aa: CASRKGQPTGELFF
CDR3nt: TGTGCCAGCAGAAAGGGACAGCCCACCGGGGAGCTGTTTTTT

d_gene: NA
j_gene: TRBJ1-2
abundance: few
v_gene: TRBV30
CDR3aa: CAWSQGGGYTF
CDR3nt: TGTGCCTGGAGCCAGGGTGGTGGCTACACCTTC

d_gene: NA
j_gene: TRBJ2-2
abundance: NA
v_gene: TRBV6-1
CDR3aa: CASSEAAGRNTGELFF
CDR3nt: TGTGCCAGCAGTGAAGCAGCCGGCAGGAACACCGGGGAGCTGTTTTTT